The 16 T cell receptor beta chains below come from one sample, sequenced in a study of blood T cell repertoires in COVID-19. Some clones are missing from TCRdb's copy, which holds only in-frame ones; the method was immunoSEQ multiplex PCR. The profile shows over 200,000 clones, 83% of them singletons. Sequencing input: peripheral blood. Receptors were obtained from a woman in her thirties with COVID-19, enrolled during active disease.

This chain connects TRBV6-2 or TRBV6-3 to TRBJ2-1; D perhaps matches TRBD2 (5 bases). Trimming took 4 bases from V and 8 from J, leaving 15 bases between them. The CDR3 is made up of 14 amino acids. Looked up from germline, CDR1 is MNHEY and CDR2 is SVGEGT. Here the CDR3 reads CASSFRGPLYEQFF. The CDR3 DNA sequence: TGTGCCAGCAGTTTCCGGGGTCCACTCTATGAGCAGTTCTTC.

CDR3 amino acids: CAISEGGRGSSEQYF. The DNA for the CDR3 is TGTGCCATCAGTGAAGGAGGCAGGGGTAGTTCCGAGCAGTACTTC. J is TRBJ2-7 and V is TRBV10-3, with a tentative D call TRBD1 (6 bases). Trimming took 3 bases from V and 6 from J, leaving 18 bases between them. The CDR3 consists of 15 residues. Germline-derived CDR1 and CDR2 are ENHRY and SYGVKD.

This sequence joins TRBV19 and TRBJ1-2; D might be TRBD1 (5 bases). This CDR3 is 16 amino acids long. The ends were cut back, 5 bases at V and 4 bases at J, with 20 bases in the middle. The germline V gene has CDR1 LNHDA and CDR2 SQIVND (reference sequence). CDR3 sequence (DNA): TGTGCCAGTAGTTACTCCCAGGGCCGAACAAGCTATGGCTACACCTTC. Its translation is CASSYSQGRTSYGYTF.

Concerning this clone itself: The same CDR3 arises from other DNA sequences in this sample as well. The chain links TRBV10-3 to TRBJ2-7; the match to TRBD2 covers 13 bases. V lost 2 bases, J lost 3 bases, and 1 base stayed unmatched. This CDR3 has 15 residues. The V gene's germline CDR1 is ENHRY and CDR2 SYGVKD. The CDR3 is CAISEGLAGVYEQYF. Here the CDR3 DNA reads TGTGCCATCAGTGAGGGACTAGCGGGAGTCTACGAGCAGTACTTC.

CDR3 amino acids: CASSRLRTGLSTEAFF. DNA of the CDR3: TGTGCCAGCAGTCGACTCCGGACAGGACTGAGCACTGAAGCTTTCTTT. J is TRBJ1-1 and V is TRBV6-2 or TRBV6-3, with 7 nucleotides matching TRBD1. The CDR3 runs 16 residues. Germline V CDR1 and CDR2: MNHEY, SVGEGT. With V trimmed by 5 bases and J by 4 bases, 13 bases remained unmatched.

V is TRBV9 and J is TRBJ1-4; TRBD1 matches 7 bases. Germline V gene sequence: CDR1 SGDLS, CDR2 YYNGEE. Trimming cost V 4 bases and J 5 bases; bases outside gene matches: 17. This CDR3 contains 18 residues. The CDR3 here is CASSREGGRGQLNEKLFF. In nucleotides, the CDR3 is TGTGCCAGCAGCCGAGAGGGGGGTAGGGGACAGCTAAATGAAAAACTGTTTTTT.

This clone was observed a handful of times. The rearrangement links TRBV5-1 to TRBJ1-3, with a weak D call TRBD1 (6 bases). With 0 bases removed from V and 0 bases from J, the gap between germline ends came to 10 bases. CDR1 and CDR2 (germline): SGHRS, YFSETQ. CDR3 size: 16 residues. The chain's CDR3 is CASSLGTGPSGNTIYF. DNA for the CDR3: TGCGCCAGCAGCTTGGGTACAGGGCCCTCTGGAAACACCATATATTTT.

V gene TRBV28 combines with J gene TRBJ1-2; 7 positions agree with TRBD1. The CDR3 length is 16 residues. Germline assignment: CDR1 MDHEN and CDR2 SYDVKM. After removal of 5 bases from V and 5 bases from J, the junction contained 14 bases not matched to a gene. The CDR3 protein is CASSPRGGGLGYGYTF. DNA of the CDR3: TGTGCCAGCAGTCCCCGCGGAGGGGGCTTAGGGTATGGCTACACCTTC.

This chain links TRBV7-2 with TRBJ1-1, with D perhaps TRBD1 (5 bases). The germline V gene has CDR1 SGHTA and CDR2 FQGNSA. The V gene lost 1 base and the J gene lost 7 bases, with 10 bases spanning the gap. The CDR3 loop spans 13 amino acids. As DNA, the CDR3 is TGTGCCAGCAGCTTAGTCCGGGGGAGTGAAGCTTTCTTT. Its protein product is CASSLVRGSEAFF. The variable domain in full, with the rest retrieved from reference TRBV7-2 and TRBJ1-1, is GAGVSQSPSNKVTEKGKDVELRCDPISGHTALYWYRQSLGQGLEFLIYFQGNSAPDKSGLPSDRFSAERTGGSVSTLTIQRTQQEDSAVYLCASSLVRGSEAFFGQGTRLTVV.

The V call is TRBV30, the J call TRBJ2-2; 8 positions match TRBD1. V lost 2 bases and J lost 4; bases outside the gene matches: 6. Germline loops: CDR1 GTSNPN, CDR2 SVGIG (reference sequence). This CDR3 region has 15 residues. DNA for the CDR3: TGTGCCTGGAGTCCCGGGACAGGTCTCACCGGGGAGCTGTTTTTT. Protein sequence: CAWSPGTGLTGELFF.

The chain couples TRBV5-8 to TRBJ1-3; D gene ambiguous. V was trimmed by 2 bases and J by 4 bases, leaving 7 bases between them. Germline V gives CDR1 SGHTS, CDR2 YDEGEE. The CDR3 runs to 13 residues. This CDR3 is CASSLIVGNTIYF. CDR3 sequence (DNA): TGTGCCAGCAGCTTAATCGTCGGAAACACCATATATTTT.

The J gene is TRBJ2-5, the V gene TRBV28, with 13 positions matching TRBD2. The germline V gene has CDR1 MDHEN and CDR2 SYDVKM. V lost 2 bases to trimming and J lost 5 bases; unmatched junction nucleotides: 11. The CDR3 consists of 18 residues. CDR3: CASSLRVTSGGMGETQYF. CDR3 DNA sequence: TGTGCCAGCAGTTTAAGAGTGACTAGCGGGGGGATGGGGGAGACCCAGTACTTC.

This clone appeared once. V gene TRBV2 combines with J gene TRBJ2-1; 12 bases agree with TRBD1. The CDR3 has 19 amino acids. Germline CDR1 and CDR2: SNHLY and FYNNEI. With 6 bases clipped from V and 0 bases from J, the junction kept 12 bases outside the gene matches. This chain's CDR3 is CASSDPPGQGANSYNEQFF. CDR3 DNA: TGTGCCAGCAGCGACCCTCCGGGACAGGGGGCGAACTCCTACAATGAGCAGTTCTTC.

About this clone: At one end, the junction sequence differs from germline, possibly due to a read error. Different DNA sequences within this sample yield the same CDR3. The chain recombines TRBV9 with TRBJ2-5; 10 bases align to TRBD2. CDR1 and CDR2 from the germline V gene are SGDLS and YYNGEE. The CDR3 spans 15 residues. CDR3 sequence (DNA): TGTGCCAGCAGCCCCCGGACTAGCGGCCAAAAGACCCAGTACTTC. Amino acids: CASSPRTSGQKTQYF. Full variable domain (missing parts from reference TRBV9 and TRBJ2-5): DSGVTQTPKHLITATGQRVTLRCSPRSGDLSVYWYQQSLDQGLQFLIQYYNGEERAKGNILERFSAQQFPDLHSELNLSSLELGDSALYFCASSPRTSGQKTQYFGPGTRLLVL.

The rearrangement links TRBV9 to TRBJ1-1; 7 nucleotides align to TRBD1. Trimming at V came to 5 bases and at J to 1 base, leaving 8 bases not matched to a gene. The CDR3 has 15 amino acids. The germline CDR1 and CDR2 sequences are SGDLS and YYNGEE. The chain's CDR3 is CASSASGQPNTEAFF. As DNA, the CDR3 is TGTGCCAGCAGTGCTTCGGGACAGCCGAACACTGAAGCTTTCTTT.

CDR3 protein: CASSLVHTNTEAFF. The DNA for the CDR3 is TGTGCCAGCAGCTTAGTCCACACGAACACTGAAGCTTTCTTT. The gene calls are TRBV7-2 and TRBJ1-1; D is uncertain. The germline V and J ends were trimmed by 1 base and 1 base, with 7 bases remaining between them. There are 14 residues in the CDR3. Looked up from germline, CDR1 is SGHTA and CDR2 is FQGNSA.